One and the same sample provided the 10 T cell receptor beta chains below, sequenced in a study of blood T cell repertoires in COVID-19. Libraries were prepared by immunoSEQ multiplex PCR; TCRdb keeps only in-frame clonotypes and omits some of them. The repertoire includes under 45,000 clones, roughly 80% of them detected once, and over 40% sits in the top ten. Sequences were obtained from peripheral blood. These receptors all stem from a human donor in a cohort sampled during active COVID-19.

The chain recombines TRBV3-1 (or the pseudogene TRBV3-2) with TRBJ2-1, with D tentatively TRBD1 (5 bases). Trimming left V 5 bases short and J 2 bases short, with 19 bases between. Germline loops: CDR1 LGHDT, CDR2 YNNKEL (reference sequence). The CDR3 sequence is 17 residues long. This CDR3 reads CASSSYSRGSPYNEQFF. Written as DNA, the CDR3 is TGTGCCAGCAGCTCATATTCAAGGGGCTCACCCTACAATGAGCAGTTCTTC.

The V gene is TRBV11-2, the J gene TRBJ1-4; TRBD1 is a possible D gene (5 bases). Germline CDR1 and CDR2: SGHAT and FQNNGV. The V end lost 5 bases, the J end lost 0 bases, and 7 bases lay between the germline ends. The CDR3 extends over 14 amino acids. The CDR3 loop reads CASSQGTTNEKLFF. The CDR3 DNA sequence: TGTGCCAGCAGCCAGGGAACAACTAATGAAAAACTGTTTTTT.

This chain joins TRBV5-1 and TRBJ2-2; D gene unclear. Germline CDR1 reads SGHRS; CDR2 reads YFSETQ. This CDR3 spans 15 amino acids. With 4 bases removed from V and 5 bases from J, the gap between germline ends came to 15 bases. The CDR3 loop reads CASSPTGFVTGELFF. The CDR3 DNA follows: TGCGCCAGCAGCCCCACGGGTTTCGTAACCGGGGAGCTGTTTTTT.

The CDR3 is CASSLAGTGETQYF. CDR3 DNA: TGTGCCAGCAGCTTAGCCGGGACAGGAGAGACCCAGTACTTC. This chain uses TRBV11-2 with TRBJ2-5; 8 nucleotides agree with TRBD1. Germline V gene sequence: CDR1 SGHAT, CDR2 FQNNGV. This CDR3 spans 14 amino acids. After removal of 1 base from V and 4 bases from J, the junction contained 2 bases not matched to a gene. Filled out from reference TRBV11-2 and TRBJ2-5, the complete variable domain reads EAGVAQSPRYKIIEKRQSVAFWCNPISGHATLYWYQQILGQGPKLLIQFQNNGVVDDSQLPKDRFSAERLKGVDSTLKIQPAKLEDSAVYLCASSLAGTGETQYFGPGTRLLVL.

The chain uses TRBV19 and TRBJ2-2; D might be TRBD2 (6 bases). Germline V gene data show CDR1 as LNHDA and CDR2 as SQIVND (reference sequence). V dropped 6 bases and J dropped 8 bases, with 25 bases sitting between them. The CDR3 totals 17 residues. The chain's CDR3 is CASRAGYSMTETGELFF. The DNA for the CDR3 is TGTGCCAGTAGGGCGGGATACAGTATGACTGAAACTGGGGAGCTGTTTTTT.

The chain has TRBV7-2 and TRBJ2-3; TRBD2 is a possible D gene (6 bases). The CDR3 covers 17 residues. V lost 4 bases to trimming and J lost 3 bases, with 20 bases between them. Germline lookup yields CDR1 SGHTA and CDR2 FQGNSA. The CDR3 DNA is TGTGCCAGCAGCTCCCGGACGCGGGGAGATGGTACAGATACGCAGTATTTT. Protein product: CASSSRTRGDGTDTQYF.

As DNA, the CDR3 is TGTGCCAGCAGTCCCGGGACAGTGTCCACCGGGGAGCTGTTTTTT. This translates into CASSPGTVSTGELFF. The chain joins TRBV5-4 to TRBJ2-2; the match to TRBD1 covers 7 bases. V shed 5 bases, J shed 4 bases, and the junction held 8 bases outside the gene matches. In germline, CDR1 is SGHNT, CDR2 YYREEE (reference sequence). There are 15 residues in the CDR3.

This clone appeared a single time. The chain carries TRBV5-1 and TRBJ2-1; D possibly corresponds to TRBD2 (5 bases). Germline lookup yields CDR1 SGHRS and CDR2 YFSETQ. V was clipped by 4 bases and J by 6 bases, with 14 bases between them. The CDR3 length is 14 residues. CDR3 DNA: TGCGCCAGCAGCCTTAGCGTCCCGGGCAATGAGCAGTTCTTC. Its translation: CASSLSVPGNEQFF.

The chain is built from TRBV7-8 and TRBJ2-7; D might be TRBD1 (6 bases). Trimming took 5 bases from V and 2 from J, leaving 13 bases between them. This CDR3 is 14 amino acids long. CDR1 and CDR2 (germline): SGHVS, FQNEAQ. Here the CDR3 reads CASSDNRDTYEQYF. In nucleotides, the CDR3 is TGTGCCAGCAGCGACAACCGGGACACCTACGAGCAGTACTTC.

This clone came up a few times. This sequence joins TRBV6-1 and TRBJ2-3; no firm D call. V was shortened by 3 bases and J by 2 bases, with 12 bases between the two germline ends. The CDR3 is 15 residues long. Germline CDR1 reads MNHNS; CDR2 reads SASEGT. CDR3 nucleotide sequence: TGTGCCAGCAGTGATCTCCTGTCCCTCACAGATACGCAGTATTTT. As protein: CASSDLLSLTDTQYF.